This TCR beta chain originates from a study of blood T cell repertoires in COVID-19. Germline-derived CDR1 and CDR2 are SGDLS and YYNGEE. The CDR3 consists of 18 residues. Trimming left V 0 bases short and J 6 bases short, with 19 bases between. TCRdb's copy holds only in-frame clones and misses some; the assay was immunoSEQ multiplex PCR. The repertoire includes 100,000 or so clones, roughly 81% of them detected once, and roughly a tenth sits in the top ten. Sequenced: peripheral blood. This sequence originates from a woman in her seventies with acute or convalescent COVID-19. The chain uses TRBV9 and TRBJ1-6; D is perhaps TRBD1 (5 bases). The CDR3 region is CASSVDGGAGLGNSPLHF. CDR3 DNA sequence: TGTGCCAGCAGCGTAGATGGGGGTGCGGGGTTGGGTAATTCACCCCTCCACTTT.